This T cell receptor beta chain was obtained from a study of CD8 T cells in Susac syndrome. Findings and limits, study-wide: The TCR sequencing and HLA analysis in the study involved a relatively small number of individuals, as the study acknowledged.

Sequencing of TCR beta was undertaken in CD8+ and CD4+ T cells derived from blood. Negative isolation yielded CD4+ and CD8+ T cells, and FACS enriched TEMRA cells. A quantity of about 0.5 to 1 ug RNA underwent reverse transcription using random hexamers. Amplification of the TCR beta CDR3 was carried out by immunoSEQ multiplex PCR, which spanned a total of 54 Vbeta and 13 Jbeta segments. Each CDR3 protein gets one entry after TCRdb re-called the immunoSEQ multiplex PCR reads with MiXCR. The table records approximately 90,000 distinct CDR3 sequences, about 93% of them present only once. Comments on this clonotype: Its specificity is unknown.

This receptor was identified in a human donor in good health. Sequencing was performed on CD8+ T cells from PBMCs.

CDR3 coding DNA: TGTGCCAGCACCCTCCGAGTTGGGACAGGGATGAACGAGCAGTACTTC. This gives the protein CASTLRVGTGMNEQYF. This chain links TRBV13 with TRBJ2-7; 9 bases are a match to TRBD1. Per the germline V gene, CDR1 is PRHDT and CDR2 is FYEKMQ (reference sequence). The CDR3 is 16 amino acids. V lost 7 bases to trimming and J lost 5 bases; unmatched junction nucleotides: 15.